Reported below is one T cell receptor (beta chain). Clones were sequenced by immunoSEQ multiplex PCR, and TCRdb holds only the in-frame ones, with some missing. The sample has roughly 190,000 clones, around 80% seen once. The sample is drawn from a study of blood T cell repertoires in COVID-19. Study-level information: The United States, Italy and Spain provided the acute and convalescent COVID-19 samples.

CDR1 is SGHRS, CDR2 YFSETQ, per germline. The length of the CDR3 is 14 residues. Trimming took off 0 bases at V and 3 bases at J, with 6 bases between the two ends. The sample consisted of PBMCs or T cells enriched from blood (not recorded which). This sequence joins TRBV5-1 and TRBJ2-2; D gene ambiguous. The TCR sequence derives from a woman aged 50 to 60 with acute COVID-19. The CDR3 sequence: CASSLAADTGELFF. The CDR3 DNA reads TGCGCCAGCAGCTTGGCGGCGGACACCGGGGAGCTGTTTTTT. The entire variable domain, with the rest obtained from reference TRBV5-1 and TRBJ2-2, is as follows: KAGVTQTPRYLIKTRGQQVTLSCSPISGHRSVSWYQQTPGQGLQFLFEYFSETQRNKGNFPGRFSGRQFSNSRSEMNVSTLELGDSALYLCASSLAADTGELFFGEGSRLTVL.